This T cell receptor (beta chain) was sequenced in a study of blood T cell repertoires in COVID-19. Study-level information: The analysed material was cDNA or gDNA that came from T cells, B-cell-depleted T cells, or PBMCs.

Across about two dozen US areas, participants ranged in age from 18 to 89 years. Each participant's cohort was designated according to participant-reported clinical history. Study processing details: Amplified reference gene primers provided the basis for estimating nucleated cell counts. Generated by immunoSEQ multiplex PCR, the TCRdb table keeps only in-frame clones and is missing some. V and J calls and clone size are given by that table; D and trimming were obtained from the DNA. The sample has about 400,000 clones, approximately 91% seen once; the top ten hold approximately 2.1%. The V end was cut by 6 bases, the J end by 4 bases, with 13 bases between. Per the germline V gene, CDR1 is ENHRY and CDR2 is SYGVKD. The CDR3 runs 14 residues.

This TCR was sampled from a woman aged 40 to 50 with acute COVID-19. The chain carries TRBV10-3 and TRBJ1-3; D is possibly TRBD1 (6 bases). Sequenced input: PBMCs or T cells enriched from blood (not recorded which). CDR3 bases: TGTGCCATCAGATTGGACAGAAGAGGAAACACCATATATTTT. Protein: CAIRLDRRGNTIYF.